This TCR beta chain comes out of a study of shared clonotypes between healthy human individuals. J gave up 1 base and V 4 bases, and 6 bases lay outside the gene matches. Germline V lookup: CDR1 SGHRS, CDR2 YFSETQ. CDR3 length: 15 residues. TCRdb keeps only in-frame clones here, not all; method: immunoSEQ multiplex PCR. In the table there are 950,000 to 1,300,000 clones, roughly 75% of which are singletons. The V gene is TRBV5-1, the J gene TRBJ2-3; TRBD1 agrees at 7 bases. This receptor was identified in a man aged 18 to 30 in good health. Sequenced input: memory CD4+ T cells sorted from blood. Indicated subset: CD45RA-negative fraction. As DNA, the CDR3 is TGCGCCAGCAGCCACAGGGGATACGGCACAGATACGCAGTATTTT. This translates into CASSHRGYGTDTQYF.